This TCR beta chain was recovered during a study of blood T cell repertoires in COVID-19. About the research overall: Whether acute or convalescent, the COVID-19 samples came from the United States, Italy and Spain. PBMCs, B-cell-depleted T cells, or T cells were the source of the cDNA or gDNA that made up the material.

J lost 5 bases, V lost 8 bases, and 9 bases had no gene match. This CDR3 spans 15 amino acids. Per germline, CDR1 MNHEY and CDR2 SVGAGI. Source study methods: Amplification of reference gene primers provided the estimated nucleated cell counts. TCRdb's copy holds only in-frame clones and misses some; the assay was immunoSEQ multiplex PCR. D and trimming were read from the DNA, whereas the V and J calls and clone size are those reported in that table. Among about 18,000 clones listed, about 83% were seen once. This TCR derives from a human donor in a cohort sampled during active COVID-19. The V gene is TRBV6-5, the J gene TRBJ2-1; 10 bases agree with TRBD2. The specimen was peripheral blood. The CDR3 nucleotides read TGTGCCAGCTGGACCGGGACTAGCGCGAACAATGAGCAGTTCTTC. Amino acid sequence: CASWTGTSANNEQFF.